This entry lists 5 T cell receptor beta chains sequenced from one sample in a study of T cells in Graves' hyperthyroidism and ophthalmopathy. Amplified TCR beta CDR3 regions derived from RNA transcripts. RT-PCR in the first round (using the HTBI primer set) targeted the TCR CDR3. TCRdb fed the multiplex PCR reads into MiXCR, producing one record per CDR3 protein. The table lists more than 450,000 distinct CDR3 sequences, approximately 20% of them singletons. Material for sequencing was blood. These receptors came from a man aged 35 to 55 with Graves' ophthalmopathy.

This clonotype was recorded a few times. The V and J genes are TRBV7-2 and TRBJ1-5; tentatively, D is TRBD1 (5 bases). This CDR3 contains 15 residues. The germline CDR1 and CDR2 sequences are SGHTA and FQGNSA. V was pared by 1 base and J by 7 bases, with 14 bases between. The CDR3 loop reads CASSLDMGPGQPQHF. The CDR3 nucleotides read TGTGCCAGCAGCTTAGACATGGGGCCAGGGCAGCCCCAGCATTTT.

This clonotype was counted a few times. V and J are TRBV12-3 or TRBV12-4 and TRBJ1-4; tentative D call: TRBD1 (5 bases). The CDR3 is made up of 14 amino acids. V lost 3 bases and J lost 7, with 12 bases in between. Here the CDR3 DNA reads TGTGCCAGCAGTTTTGAGGGGTACGGTGAAAAACTGTTTTTT. As protein: CASSFEGYGEKLFF.

The chain carries TRBV12-3 or TRBV12-4 and TRBJ1-5; D uncertain. The CDR3 runs to 14 residues. The V gene lost 1 base and the J gene lost 8 bases, with 12 bases spanning the gap. DNA of the CDR3: TGTGCCAGCAGTTTAGAGGGTTTTATTAAGCCCCAGCATTTT. Translated: CASSLEGFIKPQHF.

This clonotype was counted between two and nine times. This chain links TRBV5-8 with TRBJ1-4; D possibly corresponds to TRBD1 (5 bases). This CDR3 comprises 15 residues. V lost 4 bases, J lost 3 bases, and 13 bases lay in between. Germline V gives CDR1 SGHTS, CDR2 YDEGEE. CDR3 in DNA: TGTGCCAGCAGCCCCAGTGGGGGATCTAATGAAAAACTGTTTTTT. Protein product: CASSPSGGSNEKLFF.

This clonotype was seen ten or more times. This chain uses TRBV7-9 with TRBJ2-1; the D gene is possibly TRBD1 (6 bases). The V gene lost 4 bases and the J gene lost 6 bases, with 16 bases spanning the gap. The germline CDR1 and CDR2 sequences are SEHNR and FQNEAQ (reference sequence). CDR3 size: 15 residues. CDR3 in DNA: TGTGCCAGCAGCTGGCCCGCGACAGGTCCCAATGAGCAGTTCTTC. Amino acids: CASSWPATGPNEQFF.